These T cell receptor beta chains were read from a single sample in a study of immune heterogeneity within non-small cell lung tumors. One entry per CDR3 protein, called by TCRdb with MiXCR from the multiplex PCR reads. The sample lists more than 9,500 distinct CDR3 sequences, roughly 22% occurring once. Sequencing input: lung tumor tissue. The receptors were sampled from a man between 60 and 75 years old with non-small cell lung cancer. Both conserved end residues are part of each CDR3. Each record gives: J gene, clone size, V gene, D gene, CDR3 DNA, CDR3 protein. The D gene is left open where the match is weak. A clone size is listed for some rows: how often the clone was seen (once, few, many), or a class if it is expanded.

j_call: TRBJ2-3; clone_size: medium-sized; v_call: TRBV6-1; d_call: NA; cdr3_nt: TGTGCCAGCAGTGAAGTTGGCGGAACGCGCACAGATACGCAGTATTTT; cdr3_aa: CASSEVGGTRTDTQYF
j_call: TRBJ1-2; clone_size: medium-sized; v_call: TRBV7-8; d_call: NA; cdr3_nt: TGTGCCAGCAGCCAGAACGGATATGGCTACACCTTC; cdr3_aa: CASSQNGYGYTF
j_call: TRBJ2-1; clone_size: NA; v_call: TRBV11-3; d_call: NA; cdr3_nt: TGTGCCAGCAGCTTCCTACTAGGACTCAATGAGCAGTTCTTC; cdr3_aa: CASSFLLGLNEQFF
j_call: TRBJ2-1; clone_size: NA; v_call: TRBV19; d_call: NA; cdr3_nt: TGTGCCAGTAGTATAGTTACCAGGGGCTCCTACAATGAGCAGTTCTTC; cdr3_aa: CASSIVTRGSYNEQFF
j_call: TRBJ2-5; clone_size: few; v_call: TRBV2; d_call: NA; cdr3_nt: TGTGCCAGCAGCAGACAACAGGACCAAGAGACCCAGTACTTC; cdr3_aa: CASSRQQDQETQYF
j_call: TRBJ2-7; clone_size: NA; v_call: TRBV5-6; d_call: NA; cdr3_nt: TGTGCCAGCAGCTTTTCAGGGTTCTACGAGCAGTACTTC; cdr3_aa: CASSFSGFYEQYF
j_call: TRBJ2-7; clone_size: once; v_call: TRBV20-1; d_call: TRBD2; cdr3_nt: TGCAGTGCTAGGCATAGCGGGAGTTCCTACGAGCAGTACTTC; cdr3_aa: CSARHSGSSYEQYF
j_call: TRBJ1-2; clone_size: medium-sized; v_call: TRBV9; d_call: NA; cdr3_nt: TGTGCCAGCAGCGGGCTGATGGGTGGCGGCTACACCTTC; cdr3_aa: CASSGLMGGGYTF
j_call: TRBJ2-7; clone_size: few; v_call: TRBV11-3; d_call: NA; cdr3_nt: TGTGCCAGCAGCTTCGTTAATACTCTCCACGAGCAGTACTTC; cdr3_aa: CASSFVNTLHEQYF
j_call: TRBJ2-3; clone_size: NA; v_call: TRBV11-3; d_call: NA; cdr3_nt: TGTGCCAGCAGCCTCCGGGGGGCGGGTACAGATACGCAGTATTTT; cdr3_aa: CASSLRGAGTDTQYF
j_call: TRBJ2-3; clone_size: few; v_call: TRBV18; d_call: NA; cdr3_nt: TGTGCCAGCTCACCCGGGGAGGCAGATACGCAGTATTTT; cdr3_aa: CASSPGEADTQYF
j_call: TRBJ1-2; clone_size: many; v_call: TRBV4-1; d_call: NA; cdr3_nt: TGCGCCAGCAGCCAGGTGAACTATGGCTACACCTTC; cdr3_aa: CASSQVNYGYTF
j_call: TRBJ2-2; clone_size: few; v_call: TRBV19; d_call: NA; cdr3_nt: TGTGCCAGTAGGGGGGGACAGTACACCGGGGAGCTGTTTTTT; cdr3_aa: CASRGGQYTGELFF
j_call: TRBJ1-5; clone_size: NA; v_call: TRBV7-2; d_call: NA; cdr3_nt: TGTGCCAGCAGCTCCAGCCAGGGGTCCCATCAGCCCCAGCATTTT; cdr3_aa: CASSSSQGSHQPQHF
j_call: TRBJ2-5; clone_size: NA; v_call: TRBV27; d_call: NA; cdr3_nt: TGTGCCAGCAGTTTACATGGACAAGGGACCCAGTACTTC; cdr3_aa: CASSLHGQGTQYF
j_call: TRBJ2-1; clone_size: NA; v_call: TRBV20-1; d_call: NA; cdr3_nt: TGCAGTGCTAGTTCAGGTTTGAATGAGCAGTTCTTC; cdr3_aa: CSASSGLNEQFF
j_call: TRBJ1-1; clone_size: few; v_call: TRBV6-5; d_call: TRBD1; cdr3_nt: TGTGCCAGCAGTTACCGTTTGACAGGGCGATACACTGAAGCTTTCTTT; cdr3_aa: CASSYRLTGRYTEAFF
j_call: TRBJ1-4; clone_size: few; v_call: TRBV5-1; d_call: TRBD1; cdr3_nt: TGCGCCAGCAGCTTGGCGGGACAGCTTCCTAATGAAAAACTGTTTTTT; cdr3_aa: CASSLAGQLPNEKLFF
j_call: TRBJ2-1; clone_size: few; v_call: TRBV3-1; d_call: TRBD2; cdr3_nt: TGTGCCAGCAGCCCCGTAGCGGGATTTAGGTATGAGCAGTTCTTC; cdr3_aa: CASSPVAGFRYEQFF
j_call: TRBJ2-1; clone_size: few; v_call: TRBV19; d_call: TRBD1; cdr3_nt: TGTGCCAGTAGTATAGAAAACAGGGGGGAGCAGTTCTTC; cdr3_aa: CASSIENRGEQFF
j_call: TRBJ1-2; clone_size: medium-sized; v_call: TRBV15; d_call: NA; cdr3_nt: TGTGCCACCAGCAGAGCCTCGGGGGTGGTGGAAAATGGCTACACCTTC; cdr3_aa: CATSRASGVVENGYTF
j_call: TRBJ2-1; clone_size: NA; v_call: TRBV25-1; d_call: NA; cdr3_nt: TGTGCCAGCAGTGATCTCGGGGTTCACCTTCGGACCACCTACAATGAGCAGTTCTTC; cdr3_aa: CASSDLGVHLRTTYNEQFF
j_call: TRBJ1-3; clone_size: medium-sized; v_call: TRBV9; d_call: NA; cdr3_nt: TGTGCCAGCAGCGGAGAAGCCAGACTTAACTCTGGAAACACCATATATTTT; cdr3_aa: CASSGEARLNSGNTIYF
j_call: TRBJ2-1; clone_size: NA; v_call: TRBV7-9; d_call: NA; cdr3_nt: TGTGCCAGCAGCTCTACGGGAGCACCAAGCTCCTACAATGAGCAGTTCTTC; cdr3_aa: CASSSTGAPSSYNEQFF
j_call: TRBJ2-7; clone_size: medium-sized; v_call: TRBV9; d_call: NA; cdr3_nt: TGTGCCAGCAGCGTAGGTGGTCCCGGGGTCCACGAGCAGTACTTC; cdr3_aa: CASSVGGPGVHEQYF
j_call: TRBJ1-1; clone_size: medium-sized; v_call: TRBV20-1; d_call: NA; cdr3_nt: TGCAGTGCTAGAGATCCCTGGGACGGTGAAGCTTTCTTT; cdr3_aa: CSARDPWDGEAFF
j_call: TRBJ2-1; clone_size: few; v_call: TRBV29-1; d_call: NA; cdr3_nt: TGCAGCGGATCAAACACTGAGCAGTTCTTC; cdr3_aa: CSGSNTEQFF
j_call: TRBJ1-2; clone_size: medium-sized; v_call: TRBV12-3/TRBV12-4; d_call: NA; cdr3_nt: TGTGCCAGCAGCCAGGGGACTGGCTACACCTTC; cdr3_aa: CASSQGTGYTF
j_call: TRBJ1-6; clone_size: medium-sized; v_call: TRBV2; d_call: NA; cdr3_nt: TGTGCCAGCAGTGAGATTCCGAATTCACCCCTCCACTTT; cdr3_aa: CASSEIPNSPLHF
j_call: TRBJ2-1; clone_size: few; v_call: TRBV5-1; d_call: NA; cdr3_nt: TGCGCCAGCAGCCGAGCGGTTAGCTCCTACAATGAGCAGTTCTTC; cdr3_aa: CASSRAVSSYNEQFF
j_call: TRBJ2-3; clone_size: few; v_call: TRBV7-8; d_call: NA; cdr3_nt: TGTGCCAGCAGCGTTGCTTCGGGAGCCGCAGATACGCAGTATTTT; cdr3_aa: CASSVASGAADTQYF
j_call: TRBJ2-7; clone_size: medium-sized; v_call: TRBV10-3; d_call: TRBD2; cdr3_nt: TGTGCCATCAGTGAGTCGGGACTAGCGGGGGACTACGAGCAGTACTTC; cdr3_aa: CAISESGLAGDYEQYF
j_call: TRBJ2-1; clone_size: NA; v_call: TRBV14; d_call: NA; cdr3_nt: TGTGCCAGCAGCCATACGCATGAGCAGTTCTTC; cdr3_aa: CASSHTHEQFF
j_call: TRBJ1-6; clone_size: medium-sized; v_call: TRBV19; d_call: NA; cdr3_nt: TGTGCCAGTAGCACCGGCCTTGGGGGTTCACCCCTCCACTTT; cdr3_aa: CASSTGLGGSPLHF
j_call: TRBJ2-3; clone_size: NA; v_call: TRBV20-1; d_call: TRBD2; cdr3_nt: TGCAGTGCTAGACGGACTAGCGGGAGGGCAGATACGCAGTATTTT; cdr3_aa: CSARRTSGRADTQYF
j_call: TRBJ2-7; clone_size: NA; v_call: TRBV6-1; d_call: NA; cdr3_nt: TGTGCCAGCAGACGAACTAGTCCCCCCTACGAGCAGTACTTC; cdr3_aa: CASRRTSPPYEQYF
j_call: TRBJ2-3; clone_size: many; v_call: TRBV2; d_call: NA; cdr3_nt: TGTGCCAGCAGACGGACAGAAGATACGCAGTATTTT; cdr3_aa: CASRRTEDTQYF
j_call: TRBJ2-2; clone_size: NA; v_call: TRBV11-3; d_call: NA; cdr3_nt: TGTGCCAGCAGCCAGTACTTAACCACCGGGGAGCTGTTTTTT; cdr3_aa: CASSQYLTTGELFF
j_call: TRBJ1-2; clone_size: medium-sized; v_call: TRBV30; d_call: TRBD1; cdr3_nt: TGTGCCTGGAGTTACGGGACAGCCGGTGGCTACACCTTC; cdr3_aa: CAWSYGTAGGYTF
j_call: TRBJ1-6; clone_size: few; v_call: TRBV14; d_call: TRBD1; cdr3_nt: TGTGCCAGCAGCCACTCCCAGGGGGACAGGGGAACCTATAATTCACCCCTCCACTTT; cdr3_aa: CASSHSQGDRGTYNSPLHF
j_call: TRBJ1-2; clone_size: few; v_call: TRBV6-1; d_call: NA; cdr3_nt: TGTGCCAGCGGGCCTCCGGGAGGCTATGGCTACACCTTC; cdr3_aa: CASGPPGGYGYTF
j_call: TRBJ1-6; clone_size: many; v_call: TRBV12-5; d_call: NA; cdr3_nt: TGTGCTAGTGGTTTGGTCCTGGGGACGCCCCTCCACTTT; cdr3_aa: CASGLVLGTPLHF
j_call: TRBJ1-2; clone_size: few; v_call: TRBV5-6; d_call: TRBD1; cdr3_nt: TGTGCCAGCAGCTTTGCCGGGACAGGGATTTTCTATGGCTACACCTTC; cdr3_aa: CASSFAGTGIFYGYTF
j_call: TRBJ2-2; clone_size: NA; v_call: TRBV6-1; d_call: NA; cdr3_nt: TGTGCCAGCAGTTATTGGGGGGTCCGGGCCGGGGAGCTGTTTTTT; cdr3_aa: CASSYWGVRAGELFF
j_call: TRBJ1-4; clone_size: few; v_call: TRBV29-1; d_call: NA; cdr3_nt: TGCAGCGTTGCCAGCGATGCAACTAATGAAAAACTGTTTTTT; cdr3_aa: CSVASDATNEKLFF
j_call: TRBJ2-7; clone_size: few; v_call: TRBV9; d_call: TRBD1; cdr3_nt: TGTGCCAGCAGCCTCCGGGACAGGGAGGAATACGAGCAGTACTTC; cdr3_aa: CASSLRDREEYEQYF
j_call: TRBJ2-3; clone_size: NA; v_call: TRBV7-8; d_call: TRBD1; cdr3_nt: TGTGCCAGCAGCCCATTACAGGGGGGATTTAGTAGTACGCAGTATTTT; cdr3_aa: CASSPLQGGFSSTQYF
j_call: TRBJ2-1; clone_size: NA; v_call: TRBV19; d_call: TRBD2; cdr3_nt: TGTGCCAGTAGTATAGATTGGGGACTACAATACAATGAGCAGTTCTTC; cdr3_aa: CASSIDWGLQYNEQFF
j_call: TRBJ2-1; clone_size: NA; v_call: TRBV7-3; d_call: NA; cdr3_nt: TGTGCCAGCAGCCGAGTTCATGCACAGGGCGACAATGAGCAGTTCTTC; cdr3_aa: CASSRVHAQGDNEQFF
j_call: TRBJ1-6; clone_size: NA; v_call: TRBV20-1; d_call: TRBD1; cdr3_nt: TGCAGTGCTGGGACAGATTATAATTCACCCCTCCACTTT; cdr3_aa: CSAGTDYNSPLHF
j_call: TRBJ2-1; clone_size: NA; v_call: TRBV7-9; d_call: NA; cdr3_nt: TGTGCCAGCAGCCTTAATCAGGGGCCGTACAATGAGCAGTTCTTC; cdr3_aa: CASSLNQGPYNEQFF
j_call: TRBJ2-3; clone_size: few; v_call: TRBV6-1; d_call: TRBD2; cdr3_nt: TGTGCCAGCAGTGAATGGGTTAGCGGGAGGACTAGCACAGATACGCAGTATTTT; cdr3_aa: CASSEWVSGRTSTDTQYF
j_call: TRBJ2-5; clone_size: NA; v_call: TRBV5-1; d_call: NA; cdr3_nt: TGCGCCAGCAGCCACCAGGGAGTGGAGACCCAGTACTTC; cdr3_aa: CASSHQGVETQYF
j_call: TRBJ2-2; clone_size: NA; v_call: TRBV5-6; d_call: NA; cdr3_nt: TGTGCCAGCAGCCCAGACTTTGCGGCGAACACCGGGGAGCTGTTTTTT; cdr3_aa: CASSPDFAANTGELFF
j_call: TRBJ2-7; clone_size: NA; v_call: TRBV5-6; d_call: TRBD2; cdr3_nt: TGTGCCAGCAGCTTGCCGGGGGGGGGTCAGGCCCACGAGCAGTACTTC; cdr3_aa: CASSLPGGGQAHEQYF